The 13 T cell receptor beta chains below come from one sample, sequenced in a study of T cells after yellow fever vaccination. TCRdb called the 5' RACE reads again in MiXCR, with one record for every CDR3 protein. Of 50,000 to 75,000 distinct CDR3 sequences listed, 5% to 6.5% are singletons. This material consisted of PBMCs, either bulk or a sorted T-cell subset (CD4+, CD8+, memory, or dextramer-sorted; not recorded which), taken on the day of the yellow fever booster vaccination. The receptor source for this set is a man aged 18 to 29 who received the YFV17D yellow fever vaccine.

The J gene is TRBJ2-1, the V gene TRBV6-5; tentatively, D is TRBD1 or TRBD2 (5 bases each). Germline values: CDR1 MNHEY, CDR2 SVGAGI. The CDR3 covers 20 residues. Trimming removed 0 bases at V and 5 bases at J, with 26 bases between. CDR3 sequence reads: CASSYSGVLGDGALDNEQFF. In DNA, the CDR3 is TGTGCCAGCAGTTACTCCGGGGTGTTGGGGGATGGGGCCTTGGACAATGAGCAGTTCTTC.

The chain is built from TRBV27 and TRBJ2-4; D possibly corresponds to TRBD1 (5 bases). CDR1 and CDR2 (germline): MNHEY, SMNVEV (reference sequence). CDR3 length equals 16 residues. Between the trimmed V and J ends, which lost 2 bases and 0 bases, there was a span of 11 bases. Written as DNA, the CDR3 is TGTGCCAGCAGTTTAGGGGCACGTCTAGCCAAAAACATTCAGTACTTC. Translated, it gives CASSLGARLAKNIQYF.

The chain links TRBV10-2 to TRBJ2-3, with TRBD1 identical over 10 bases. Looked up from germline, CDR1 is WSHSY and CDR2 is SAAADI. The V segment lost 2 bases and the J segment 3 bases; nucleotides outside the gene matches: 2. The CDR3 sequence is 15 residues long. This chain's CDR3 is CASSEQGQGTDTQYF. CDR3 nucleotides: TGCGCCAGCAGTGAGCAGGGACAGGGGACAGATACGCAGTATTTT.

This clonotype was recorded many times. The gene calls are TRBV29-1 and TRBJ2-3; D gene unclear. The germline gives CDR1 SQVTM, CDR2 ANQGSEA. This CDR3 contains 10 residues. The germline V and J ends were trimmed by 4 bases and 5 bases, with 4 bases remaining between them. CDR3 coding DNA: TGCAGCGTTGTCCAAGATACGCAGTATTTT. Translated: CSVVQDTQYF.

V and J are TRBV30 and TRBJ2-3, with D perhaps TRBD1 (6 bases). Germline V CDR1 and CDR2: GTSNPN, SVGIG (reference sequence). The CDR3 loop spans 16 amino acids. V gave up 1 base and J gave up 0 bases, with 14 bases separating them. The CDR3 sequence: CAWSGGQGWSTDTQYF. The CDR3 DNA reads TGTGCCTGGAGTGGGGGGCAGGGGTGGAGCACAGATACGCAGTATTTT.

The CDR3 sequence: CASSLTGGHYGYTF. For the CDR3, the DNA is TGTGCCAGCAGCTTAACGGGGGGACACTATGGCTACACCTTC. V gene TRBV7-6 combines with J gene TRBJ1-2, with D maybe TRBD1 (5 bases). The CDR3 runs to 14 residues. V was clipped by 2 bases and J by 3 bases, with 10 bases between them. Germline lookup yields CDR1 SGHVS and CDR2 FNYEAQ.

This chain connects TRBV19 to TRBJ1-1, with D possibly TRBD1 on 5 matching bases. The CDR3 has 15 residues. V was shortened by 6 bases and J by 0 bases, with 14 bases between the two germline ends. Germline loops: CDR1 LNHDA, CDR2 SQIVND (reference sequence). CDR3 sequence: CASSSDWGMNTEAFF. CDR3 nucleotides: TGTGCCAGTAGCTCCGACTGGGGGATGAACACTGAAGCTTTCTTT.

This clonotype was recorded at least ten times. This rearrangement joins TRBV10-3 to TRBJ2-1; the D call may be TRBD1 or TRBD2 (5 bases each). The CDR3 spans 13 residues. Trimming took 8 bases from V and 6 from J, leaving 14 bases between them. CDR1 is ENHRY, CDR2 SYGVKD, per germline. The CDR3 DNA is TGTGCCATCCGAGAGGGGCAGACCAATGAGCAGTTCTTC. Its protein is CAIREGQTNEQFF.

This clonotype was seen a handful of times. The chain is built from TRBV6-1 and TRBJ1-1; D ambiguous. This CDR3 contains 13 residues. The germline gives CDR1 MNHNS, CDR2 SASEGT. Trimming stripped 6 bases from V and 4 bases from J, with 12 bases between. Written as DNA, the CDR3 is TGTGCCAGCAGGGGGTCATCCGGCACTGAAGCTTTCTTT. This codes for CASRGSSGTEAFF.

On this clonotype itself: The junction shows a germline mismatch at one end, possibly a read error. The CDR3, as DNA: TGTGCCAGCAGCTTGTTAGGGAATGAGCAGTTCTTC. This codes for CASSLLGNEQFF. The rearrangement uses TRBV5-1 and TRBJ2-1; D not certain. This CDR3 spans 12 amino acids. The germline CDR1 and CDR2 sequences are SGHRS and YFSETQ. The full variable domain, with the rest looked up from reference TRBV5-1 and TRBJ2-1, is KAGVTQTPRYLIKTRGQQVTLSCSPISGHRSVSWYQQTPGQGLQFLFEYFSETQRNKGNFPGRFSGRQFSNSRSEMNVSTLELGDSALYLCASSLLGNEQFFGPGTRLTVL.

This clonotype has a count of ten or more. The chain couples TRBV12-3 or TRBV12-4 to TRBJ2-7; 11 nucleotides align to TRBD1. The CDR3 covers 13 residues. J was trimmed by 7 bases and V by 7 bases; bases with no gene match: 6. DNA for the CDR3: TGTGCCAGCAAAGGACAGGGGGCCAGAGAGCAGTACTTC. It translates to CASKGQGAREQYF.

For the CDR3, the DNA is TGTGCCAGCAGCGATAGACAGGTCGCCAATCAGCCCCAGCATTTT. Amino acids: CASSDRQVANQPQHF. This sequence joins TRBV12-3 or TRBV12-4 and TRBJ1-5; maybe TRBD1 (6 bases). The CDR3 has 15 residues. With 6 bases removed from V and 3 bases from J, the gap between germline ends came to 15 bases.

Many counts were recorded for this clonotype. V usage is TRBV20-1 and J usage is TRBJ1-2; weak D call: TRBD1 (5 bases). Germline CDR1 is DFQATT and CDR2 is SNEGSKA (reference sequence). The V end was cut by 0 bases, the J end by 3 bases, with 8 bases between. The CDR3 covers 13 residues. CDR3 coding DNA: TGCAGTGCTAGAGACCCCAGGGACTATGGCTACACCTTC. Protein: CSARDPRDYGYTF.